This T cell receptor (beta chain) was obtained from a study of blood T cell repertoires in COVID-19. Overall study context: Some COVID-19 samples were acute and others convalescent; all came from the United States, Italy and Spain.

Between the trimmed V and J ends, which lost 5 bases and 3 bases, there was a span of 13 bases. The CDR3 loop spans 14 amino acids. Germline V CDR1 and CDR2: LGHDT, YNNKEL (reference sequence). Authors' methods: How many nucleated cells were present was estimated from reference gene primer amplification. Only in-frame clones appear in the TCRdb table, and some are missing; sequencing was by immunoSEQ multiplex PCR. V and J calls and clone size are copied from that table; D and trimming were computed from the DNA. The table shows about 99,000 clones, with 84% occurring only once. Source material: peripheral blood. This TCR derives from a man in his 70s with active or convalescent COVID-19. The V and J genes are TRBV3-1 (or the pseudogene TRBV3-2) and TRBJ1-1, with D possibly TRBD1 on 6 matching bases. Written as DNA, the CDR3 is TGTGCCAGCAGCTACAGGGCCGCGGACACTGAAGCTTTCTTT. It is translated as CASSYRAADTEAFF.